These 7 T cell receptor beta chains share one sample of origin, sequenced in a study of shared clonotypes between healthy human individuals. Libraries were prepared by immunoSEQ multiplex PCR; TCRdb keeps only in-frame clonotypes and omits some of them. The sample contains about a million clones, approximately 76% of which appear only once. Sequenced material: memory CD4+ T cells sorted from blood. This sample's subset: CD45RA-negative fraction. These receptors came from a man younger than 30 in good health.

The rearrangement uses TRBV5-6 and TRBJ2-1, with D possibly TRBD1 on 5 matching bases. Germline CDR1 SGHDT, CDR2 YYEEEE. Deletions cut 0 bases from V and 0 bases from J, with 19 bases between. The CDR3 sequence is 19 residues long. The CDR3: CASSLDIKQGKSSYNEQFF. Written as DNA, the CDR3 is TGTGCCAGCAGCTTGGATATTAAGCAGGGAAAGAGCTCCTACAATGAGCAGTTCTTC.

The chain uses TRBV10-3 and TRBJ1-6; 10 bases map to TRBD1. V shed 4 bases and J 8 bases; nucleotides not matched to a gene: 5. This CDR3 contains 15 residues. In germline, CDR1 is ENHRY, CDR2 SYGVKD. CDR3 coding DNA: TGTGCCATCAGTGCAAGACAGGGGGCCGATTCACCCCTCCACTTT. It encodes CAISARQGADSPLHF.

The chain is built from TRBV19 and TRBJ2-2; the D is unclear. Trimming cost V 6 bases and J 3 bases, with 14 bases left between them. The CDR3 has 15 residues. Per germline, CDR1 LNHDA and CDR2 SQIVND (reference sequence). CDR3 region: CASSAPGRYTGELFF. Here the CDR3 DNA reads TGTGCCAGTAGCGCTCCGGGCCGATACACCGGGGAGCTGTTTTTT.

The chain joins TRBV7-2 to TRBJ2-1; tentatively, D is TRBD2 (6 bases). The germline V gene encodes CDR1 SGHTA and CDR2 FQGNSA. CDR3 length: 14 amino acids. Trimming pared 2 bases from V and 10 bases from J, leaving 15 bases between. The CDR3 is CASSLPGTPYEQFF. For the CDR3, the DNA is TGTGCCAGCAGCTTACCTGGGACTCCTTACGAGCAGTTCTTC. The full variable domain, in which reference TRBV7-2 and TRBJ2-1 provide the parts outside the CDR3, is GAGVSQSPSNKVTEKGKDVELRCDPISGHTALYWYRQSLGQGLEFLIYFQGNSAPDKSGLPSDRFSAERTGGSVSTLTIQRTQQEDSAVYLCASSLPGTPYEQFFGPGTRLTVL.

V and J are TRBV28 and TRBJ1-4; 8 bases are shared with TRBD1. CDR1 is MDHEN, CDR2 SYDVKM, per germline. The ends lost 6 bases at V and 7 bases at J; junction bases unmatched: 10. The CDR3 runs to 15 residues. The chain's CDR3 is CASSPIQGASEKLFF. DNA of the CDR3: TGTGCCAGCAGCCCGATTCAGGGGGCGAGTGAAAAACTGTTTTTT.

The chain links TRBV19 to TRBJ1-1; D unclear. CDR3 size: 15 residues. V dropped 4 bases and J dropped 1 base, with 13 bases sitting between them. Germline V gene sequence: CDR1 LNHDA, CDR2 SQIVND (reference sequence). The CDR3 loop is CASSKIGIGNTEAFF. The CDR3 DNA follows: TGTGCCAGTAGTAAGATTGGGATAGGGAACACTGAAGCTTTCTTT. The whole variable domain, remainder taken from reference TRBV19 and TRBJ1-1, is DGGITQSPKYLFRKEGQNVTLSCEQNLNHDAMYWYRQDPGQGLRLIYYSQIVNDFQKGDIAEGYSVSREKKESFPLTVTSAQKNPTAFYLCASSKIGIGNTEAFFGQGTRLTVV.

The table lists this clone with a count of one. The V gene is TRBV2, the J gene TRBJ1-5; 8 bases are shared with TRBD1. J gave up 7 bases and V 7 bases, and 9 bases lay outside the gene matches. Germline-derived CDR1 and CDR2 are SNHLY and FYNNEI. The CDR3 is 14 residues long. DNA of the CDR3: TGTGCCAGCAACAAAGACAGGGGTAGGCAGCCCCAGCATTTT. It specifies CASNKDRGRQPQHF.